These 14 T cell receptor beta chains share one sample of origin, sequenced in a study of CD8 T cells in Susac syndrome (dated by TCRdb to between 2018 and 2021). Libraries were made using the immunoSEQ multiplex PCR assay. RNA was extracted using the RNeasy kit, and roughly 0.45 to 1 ug of the RNA was reverse transcribed with random hexamers. TCRdb reprocessing: public reads trimmed at Q25 with fastp, clones called with MiXCR, in-frame beta chains kept. Rows are unified per CDR3 protein, each entry keeping the most common DNA and genes. For this sample there are 150,000 or so distinct CDR3 sequences; approximately 95% appear just once. The ten largest clonotypes hold 0.1% to 0.15% of the sample. Source material: CD4+ T cells from PBMCs. The receptors were sampled from a human donor with Susac syndrome.

A single count supports this clonotype. The V and J genes are TRBV4-3 and TRBJ2-1, with 9 bases identical to TRBD2. This CDR3 comprises 20 residues. V gave up 0 bases and J gave up 0 bases; unmatched junction bases: 12. Germline V gene sequence: CDR1 LGHNA, CDR2 YSLEER. The DNA of the CDR3 is TGCGCCAGCAGCCAAGACAGGGCGGGAGGGCTCCTGAGCTCCTACAATGAGCAGTTCTTC. Encoded protein: CASSQDRAGGLLSSYNEQFF.

J is TRBJ2-7 and V is TRBV6-5, with 11 bases aligning to TRBD2. The V gene end was trimmed by 8 bases and the J gene end by 5 bases; junction bases not matched to a gene: 2. Germline CDR1 is MNHEY and CDR2 is SVGAGI. The CDR3 extends over 12 amino acids. The CDR3 loop is CASGTSGDEQYF. CDR3 bases: TGTGCCAGCGGGACTAGCGGAGACGAGCAGTACTTC.

This chain links TRBV20-1 with TRBJ2-7, with 11 bases fitting TRBD1. From germline, CDR1 is DFQATT and CDR2 SNEGSKA (reference sequence). V shed 5 bases and J 5 bases; nucleotides not matched to a gene: 5. The CDR3 is 13 residues long. The CDR3 coding sequence is TGCAGTGCTCCCGGGGACAGGGGGAACGAGCAGTACTTC. This gives the protein CSAPGDRGNEQYF.

The chain carries TRBV29-1 and TRBJ2-5; 7 nucleotides agree with TRBD1. J was trimmed by 4 bases and V by 6 bases; bases with no gene match: 8. Germline V CDR1 and CDR2: SQVTM, ANQGSEA. This CDR3 comprises 13 residues. The CDR3, as DNA: TGCAGCGTCCTTACAGGGGCAGGAGAGACCCAGTACTTC. Translating gives CSVLTGAGETQYF.

J is TRBJ2-1 and V is TRBV6-2 or TRBV6-3; D remains unclear. The CDR3 extends over 15 amino acids. V dropped 0 bases and J dropped 0 bases, with 6 bases sitting between them. Germline loops: CDR1 MNHEY, CDR2 SVGEGT. The CDR3, as DNA: TGTGCCAGCAGTTACTCTCCGGGCTCCTACAATGAGCAGTTCTTC. It translates to CASSYSPGSYNEQFF.

The chain employs TRBV14 and TRBJ2-5; a weak D match, TRBD1 (6 bases). The CDR3 loop spans 14 amino acids. V lost 4 bases to trimming and J lost 4 bases, with 13 bases between them. Germline-derived CDR1 and CDR2 are SGHDN and FVKESK. The CDR3 DNA follows: TGTGCCAGCAGCCCTGACAGGTTCCCAGAGACCCAGTACTTC. Its protein is CASSPDRFPETQYF.

V gene TRBV19 combines with J gene TRBJ2-1; perhaps D is TRBD1 or TRBD2 (5 bases each). The V end was cut by 8 bases, the J end by 9 bases, with 14 bases between. The CDR3 sequence is 12 residues long. CDR1 is LNHDA and CDR2 is SQIVND in the germline V gene (reference sequence). The CDR3 sequence: CASGTGNGEQFF. The CDR3 DNA reads TGTGCCAGTGGGACCGGGAACGGTGAGCAGTTCTTC.

The gene calls are TRBV9 and TRBJ1-1, with TRBD1 matching 8 bases. The germline CDR1 and CDR2 sequences are SGDLS and YYNGEE. V dropped 4 bases and J dropped 0; count of bases not matched to a gene: 2. This CDR3 spans 14 amino acids. Here the CDR3 reads CASSTGGMNTEAFF. The CDR3, as DNA: TGTGCCAGCAGCACAGGGGGGATGAACACTGAAGCTTTCTTT.

The chain links TRBV7-9 to TRBJ1-1; D gene ambiguous. V was cut by 7 bases and J by 6 bases, with 12 bases left in between. Germline CDR1 is SEHNR and CDR2 is FQNEAQ (reference sequence). This CDR3 comprises 12 residues. The CDR3 loop reads CASTGTSPEAFF. As DNA, the CDR3 is TGTGCCAGCACCGGAACATCCCCTGAAGCTTTCTTT.

The chain is built from TRBV20-1 and TRBJ1-4; D unresolved. This CDR3 has 13 residues. V lost 2 bases, J lost 0 bases, and 4 bases lay in between. In germline, CDR1 is DFQATT, CDR2 SNEGSKA (reference sequence). DNA of the CDR3: TGCAGTGCTAGACCCACAACTAATGAAAAACTGTTTTTT. This translates into CSARPTTNEKLFF.

The chain employs TRBV28 and TRBJ2-3; TRBD2 matches at 9 bases. The CDR3 extends over 14 amino acids. Germline V gene data show CDR1 as MDHEN and CDR2 as SYDVKM. With V trimmed by 6 bases and J by 2 bases, 3 bases remained unmatched. The CDR3 region has the DNA TGTGCCAGCAGACCTAGCGGGAACACAGATACGCAGTATTTT. Translation: CASRPSGNTDTQYF. Supplemented by reference TRBV28 and TRBJ2-3, the full variable domain reads DVKVTQSSRYLVKRTGEKVFLECVQDMDHENMFWYRQDPGLGLRLIYFSYDVKMKEKGDIPEGYSVSREKKERFSLILESASTNQTSMYLCASRPSGNTDTQYFGPGTRLTVL.

V and J are TRBV2 and TRBJ1-2; D gene ambiguous. V shed 6 bases and J shed 1 base, with 6 bases lying between them. The CDR3 covers 12 residues. Germline V gene data show CDR1 as SNHLY and CDR2 as FYNNEI. The CDR3 spells CASRDNNYGYTF. The DNA of the CDR3 is TGTGCCAGCAGGGATAATAACTATGGCTACACCTTC.

This clonotype was seen just once. The rearrangement links TRBV28 to TRBJ2-7, with D possibly matching TRBD1 (6 bases). Germline lookup yields CDR1 MDHEN and CDR2 SYDVKM. The V and J ends lost 5 bases and 5 bases respectively, with 16 bases between them. The CDR3 is 14 amino acids. CDR3 coding DNA: TGTGCCAGCAGTCCCCAGGACAGAGAGAACGAGCAGTACGTC. Protein product: CASSPQDRENEQYV.

The V call is TRBV15, the J call TRBJ2-5; either TRBD1 or TRBD2 may supply D (5 bases each). CDR3 length: 15 residues. CDR1 LNHNV and CDR2 YYDKDF come from the germline V gene (reference sequence). Trimming took off 0 bases at V and 1 base at J, with 9 bases between the two ends. In DNA, the CDR3 is TGTGCCACCAGCAGAGATGATGGGACCCAAGAGACCCAGTACTTC. Translation: CATSRDDGTQETQYF.